These T cell receptor beta chains were read from a single sample in a study of CD8 T cells in ankylosing spondylitis. Via MiXCR, TCRdb re-called the 5' RACE reads, giving one row per CDR3 protein. The sample shows some 100,000 distinct CDR3 sequences, roughly 8.7% of them seen only once. The sequenced sample was blood, either unsorted or a sorted T cell fraction (not recorded which). Receptor source: a male donor with ankylosing spondylitis or in good health (not recorded which). The CDR3 runs from the conserved cysteine through the conserved F or W. Each record gives: J gene, D gene, V gene, clone size, CDR3 protein, CDR3 DNA. A D gene is named only where the DNA matches it firmly. Not all rows give a size; the values are once, few, many and, for expanded clones, a class.

j_call: TRBJ2-3
d_call: -
v_call: TRBV11-3
clone_size: -
cdr3_aa: CASSLYTTDTQYF
cdr3_nt: TGTGCCAGCAGCTTATACACCACAGATACGCAGTATTTT

j_call: TRBJ2-1
d_call: TRBD2
v_call: TRBV11-2
clone_size: few
cdr3_aa: CASSPRPEGGTNYNEQFF
cdr3_nt: TGTGCCAGCAGCCCCCGTCCCGAGGGTGGGACTAACTACAATGAGCAGTTCTTC

j_call: TRBJ2-7
d_call: TRBD1
v_call: TRBV20-1
clone_size: many
cdr3_aa: CSARSRDSSYEQYF
cdr3_nt: TGCAGTGCTAGATCCCGGGACAGCTCCTACGAGCAGTACTTC

j_call: TRBJ1-6
d_call: TRBD1
v_call: TRBV11-2
clone_size: few
cdr3_aa: CASSLLRVGQGGSPLHF
cdr3_nt: TGTGCCAGCAGCTTATTACGGGTAGGACAGGGTGGTTCACCCCTCCACTTT

j_call: TRBJ1-1
d_call: -
v_call: TRBV7-4
clone_size: many
cdr3_aa: CASSLGESRCEAFF
cdr3_nt: TGTGCCAGCAGCTTAGGGGAGAGCAGGTGTGAGGCTTTCTTT

j_call: TRBJ2-2
d_call: TRBD1
v_call: TRBV12-3/TRBV12-4
clone_size: many
cdr3_aa: CAIPGQGFYGELFF
cdr3_nt: TGTGCCATACCGGGACAGGGTTTTTACGGGGAGCTGTTTTTT

j_call: TRBJ2-2
d_call: -
v_call: TRBV5-1
clone_size: many
cdr3_aa: CASRSADNLEELFF
cdr3_nt: TGCGCCAGCAGATCGGCAGACAACCTCGAGGAGCTGTTTTTT

j_call: TRBJ2-4
d_call: -
v_call: TRBV7-2
clone_size: few
cdr3_aa: CASSLAQGGAKNIQYF
cdr3_nt: TGTGCCAGCAGCTTAGCACAGGGTGGTGCCAAAAACATTCAGTACTTC

j_call: TRBJ1-4
d_call: -
v_call: TRBV18
clone_size: -
cdr3_aa: CASSPPVNSEKLFF
cdr3_nt: TGTGCCAGCTCACCACCCGTTAACAGTGAAAAACTGTTTTTT

j_call: TRBJ1-1
d_call: -
v_call: TRBV12-3/TRBV12-4
clone_size: many
cdr3_aa: CASRGPFGDTEAFF
cdr3_nt: TGTGCCAGCAGGGGACCATTCGGGGACACTGAAGCTTTCTTT

j_call: TRBJ2-1
d_call: TRBD2
v_call: TRBV13
clone_size: few
cdr3_aa: CASSPTSGNLDEQFF
cdr3_nt: TGTGCCAGCAGCCCGACTAGCGGGAACTTGGATGAGCAGTTCTTC

j_call: TRBJ2-7
d_call: -
v_call: TRBV9
clone_size: many
cdr3_aa: CASSVGGQVYEQYF
cdr3_nt: TGTGCCAGCAGCGTAGGAGGGCAGGTCTACGAGCAGTACTTC

j_call: TRBJ2-7
d_call: -
v_call: TRBV29-1
clone_size: many
cdr3_aa: CSVVQGGVGEQYF
cdr3_nt: TGCAGCGTTGTACAGGGAGGTGTGGGTGAGCAGTACTTC

j_call: TRBJ1-4
d_call: -
v_call: TRBV5-1
clone_size: -
cdr3_aa: CASHTGPTNEKLFF
cdr3_nt: TGCGCCAGTCATACAGGGCCAACTAATGAAAAACTGTTTTTT

j_call: TRBJ1-2
d_call: -
v_call: TRBV5-5
clone_size: many
cdr3_aa: CASSLDATGNYGYTF
cdr3_nt: TGTGCCAGCAGCTTGGATGCAACAGGGAACTATGGCTACACCTTC

j_call: TRBJ2-7
d_call: TRBD1
v_call: TRBV7-2
clone_size: -
cdr3_aa: CASAVPGQGLGEQYF
cdr3_nt: TGTGCCAGCGCCGTCCCGGGACAGGGGTTAGGCGAGCAGTACTTC

j_call: TRBJ2-3
d_call: -
v_call: TRBV7-2
clone_size: -
cdr3_aa: CASSSRAVSSTDTQYF
cdr3_nt: TGTGCCAGCAGCTCCCGGGCGGTCTCAAGCACAGATACGCAGTATTTT

j_call: TRBJ1-5
d_call: -
v_call: TRBV28
clone_size: -
cdr3_aa: CASSFSGISQPQHF
cdr3_nt: TGTGCCAGCAGTTTCAGCGGGATAAGTCAGCCCCAGCATTTT

j_call: TRBJ2-7
d_call: -
v_call: TRBV7-8
clone_size: many
cdr3_aa: CASSGPLPEQYF
cdr3_nt: TGTGCCAGTTCGGGTCCCCTTCCCGAGCAGTACTTC

j_call: TRBJ2-7
d_call: TRBD2
v_call: TRBV7-8
clone_size: many
cdr3_aa: CASSLLAGEVSYEQYF
cdr3_nt: TGTGCCAGCAGCTTACTAGCGGGAGAGGTTTCCTACGAGCAGTACTTC

j_call: TRBJ1-3
d_call: -
v_call: TRBV7-8
clone_size: many
cdr3_aa: CASSPETGRSGNTIYF
cdr3_nt: TGTGCCAGCAGCCCAGAAACAGGGAGATCTGGAAACACCATATATTTT

j_call: TRBJ2-2
d_call: -
v_call: TRBV10-3
clone_size: many
cdr3_aa: CAISESLGTGELFF
cdr3_nt: TGTGCCATCAGTGAGTCGCTGGGGACCGGGGAGCTGTTTTTT

j_call: TRBJ2-1
d_call: -
v_call: TRBV11-2
clone_size: many
cdr3_aa: CASSQGQKPYNEQFF
cdr3_nt: TGTGCCAGCAGCCAAGGACAGAAGCCCTACAATGAGCAGTTCTTC

j_call: TRBJ2-7
d_call: TRBD1
v_call: TRBV12-3/TRBV12-4
clone_size: many
cdr3_aa: CASSFDRERSEQYF
cdr3_nt: TGTGCCAGCAGTTTTGACAGGGAACGATCCGAGCAGTACTTC

j_call: TRBJ2-3
d_call: TRBD2
v_call: TRBV2
clone_size: -
cdr3_aa: CASRPSGITDTQYF
cdr3_nt: TGTGCCAGCAGACCTAGCGGAATCACAGATACGCAGTATTTT

j_call: TRBJ2-1
d_call: -
v_call: TRBV4-3
clone_size: many
cdr3_aa: CASSQDAGNPYNEQFF
cdr3_nt: TGCGCCAGCAGCCAAGATGCAGGTAACCCCTACAATGAGCAGTTCTTC

j_call: TRBJ2-1
d_call: -
v_call: TRBV7-2
clone_size: many
cdr3_aa: CASSQDNHEQFF
cdr3_nt: TGTGCCAGCAGCCAGGATAACCATGAGCAGTTCTTC

j_call: TRBJ2-7
d_call: -
v_call: TRBV5-1
clone_size: many
cdr3_aa: CASSTIPGSSYEQYF
cdr3_nt: TGCGCCAGCAGTACAATCCCGGGCAGCTCCTACGAGCAGTACTTC

j_call: TRBJ2-1
d_call: -
v_call: TRBV12-3/TRBV12-4
clone_size: many
cdr3_aa: CASSLRSSSYNEQFF
cdr3_nt: TGTGCCAGCAGCTTAAGGTCGAGCTCCTACAATGAGCAGTTCTTC

j_call: TRBJ1-3
d_call: -
v_call: TRBV4-3
clone_size: many
cdr3_aa: CASSQDTGLRGNTIYF
cdr3_nt: TGCGCCAGCAGCCAAGATACGGGGTTGCGTGGAAACACCATATATTTT

j_call: TRBJ2-2
d_call: -
v_call: TRBV28
clone_size: many
cdr3_aa: CASSTSTGGGELFF
cdr3_nt: TGTGCCAGCAGTACGTCAACCGGGGGAGGGGAGCTGTTTTTT

j_call: TRBJ2-6
d_call: TRBD1
v_call: TRBV4-3
clone_size: many
cdr3_aa: CASSQEDPGQGAAGANVLTF
cdr3_nt: TGCGCCAGCAGCCAAGAAGACCCGGGACAGGGGGCAGCTGGGGCCAACGTCCTGACTTTC

j_call: TRBJ1-2
d_call: -
v_call: TRBV29-1
clone_size: many
cdr3_aa: CSVVEGPDGYTF
cdr3_nt: TGCAGCGTGGTGGAGGGCCCGGATGGCTACACCTTC

j_call: TRBJ2-1
d_call: -
v_call: TRBV5-1
clone_size: many
cdr3_aa: CASSLEGDSPYNEQFF
cdr3_nt: TGCGCCAGCAGCTTGGAGGGGGACTCTCCTTACAATGAGCAGTTCTTC

j_call: TRBJ1-2
d_call: -
v_call: TRBV12-3/TRBV12-4
clone_size: many
cdr3_aa: CASKASNYGYTF
cdr3_nt: TGTGCCAGCAAGGCTAGCAACTATGGCTACACCTTC

j_call: TRBJ2-1
d_call: TRBD2
v_call: TRBV27
clone_size: many
cdr3_aa: CASSPGLANARTLGDNEQFF
cdr3_nt: TGTGCCAGCAGTCCCGGACTAGCGAACGCCCGAACCTTGGGTGACAATGAGCAGTTCTTC

j_call: TRBJ2-7
d_call: -
v_call: TRBV7-2
clone_size: many
cdr3_aa: CASSLDGHYHFYEQYF
cdr3_nt: TGTGCCAGCAGCTTAGATGGACATTACCACTTCTACGAGCAGTACTTC

j_call: TRBJ1-1
d_call: -
v_call: TRBV4-3
clone_size: many
cdr3_aa: CASSPGTKIPNTEAFF
cdr3_nt: TGCGCCAGCAGCCCCGGGACAAAGATCCCGAACACTGAAGCTTTCTTT

j_call: TRBJ1-3
d_call: TRBD1
v_call: TRBV5-5
clone_size: many
cdr3_aa: CASSPTGYSGNTIYF
cdr3_nt: TGTGCCAGCAGCCCGACAGGGTACTCTGGAAACACCATATATTTT

j_call: TRBJ1-4
d_call: -
v_call: TRBV11-1
clone_size: few
cdr3_aa: CASSLIPTRAATNEKLFF
cdr3_nt: TGTGCCAGCAGCTTAATTCCAACCCGGGCAGCAACTAATGAAAAACTGTTTTTT

j_call: TRBJ1-5
d_call: -
v_call: TRBV20-1
clone_size: many
cdr3_aa: CSAAEGSNQPQHF
cdr3_nt: TGCAGTGCTGCCGAGGGCAGCAATCAGCCCCAGCATTTT

j_call: TRBJ2-7
d_call: -
v_call: TRBV4-2
clone_size: many
cdr3_aa: CASSQDRASEQYF
cdr3_nt: TGTGCCAGCAGCCAAGATCGGGCCTCCGAGCAGTACTTC

j_call: TRBJ2-5
d_call: -
v_call: TRBV18
clone_size: -
cdr3_aa: CASTSQETQYF
cdr3_nt: TGTGCCAGCACTAGTCAAGAGACCCAGTACTTC

j_call: TRBJ2-3
d_call: -
v_call: TRBV5-1
clone_size: -
cdr3_aa: CASSLAGGGASDTQYF
cdr3_nt: TGCGCCAGCAGCTTGGCCGGAGGGGGCGCATCCGATACGCAGTATTTT

j_call: TRBJ2-3
d_call: -
v_call: TRBV12-3/TRBV12-4
clone_size: many
cdr3_aa: CASFQTGTSTDTQYF
cdr3_nt: TGTGCCAGCTTCCAGACAGGGACTAGCACAGATACGCAGTATTTT

j_call: TRBJ2-1
d_call: TRBD2
v_call: TRBV29-1
clone_size: many
cdr3_aa: CSVLGLAGVEQFF
cdr3_nt: TGCAGCGTCCTGGGACTAGCGGGAGTTGAGCAGTTCTTC

j_call: TRBJ2-4
d_call: TRBD2
v_call: TRBV10-1
clone_size: -
cdr3_aa: CASSEARLAGTNIQYF
cdr3_nt: TGCGCCAGCAGTGAGGCGAGACTAGCGGGAACAAACATTCAGTACTTC

j_call: TRBJ2-1
d_call: TRBD1
v_call: TRBV5-1
clone_size: -
cdr3_aa: CASSLGWTGWDDEQFF
cdr3_nt: TGCGCCAGCAGCCTGGGGTGGACAGGGTGGGATGATGAGCAGTTCTTC

j_call: TRBJ1-1
d_call: TRBD1
v_call: TRBV20-1
clone_size: few
cdr3_aa: CSAARQGGEAFF
cdr3_nt: TGCAGTGCCGCCCGACAGGGCGGTGAAGCTTTCTTT

j_call: TRBJ2-1
d_call: TRBD2
v_call: TRBV12-3/TRBV12-4
clone_size: -
cdr3_aa: CASSLERGVNEQFF
cdr3_nt: TGTGCCAGCAGTTTGGAGCGGGGGGTCAATGAGCAGTTCTTC

j_call: TRBJ2-7
d_call: -
v_call: TRBV6-1
clone_size: -
cdr3_aa: CASSRLEVGPSYEQYF
cdr3_nt: TGTGCCAGCAGTCGCCTCGAGGTGGGGCCCTCCTACGAGCAGTACTTC

j_call: TRBJ2-1
d_call: TRBD2
v_call: TRBV20-1
clone_size: many
cdr3_aa: CSAPLAGGPYEQFF
cdr3_nt: TGCAGTGCTCCTCTAGCGGGAGGGCCCTATGAGCAGTTCTTC

j_call: TRBJ2-3
d_call: TRBD2
v_call: TRBV20-1
clone_size: many
cdr3_aa: CSASETSGNTDTQYF
cdr3_nt: TGCAGTGCTAGTGAAACTAGCGGTAACACAGATACGCAGTATTTT

j_call: TRBJ2-7
d_call: TRBD2
v_call: TRBV27
clone_size: many
cdr3_aa: CASSRTSGRAESYEQYF
cdr3_nt: TGTGCCAGCAGTCGGACTAGCGGGAGGGCCGAGTCCTACGAGCAGTACTTC

j_call: TRBJ2-1
d_call: TRBD2
v_call: TRBV7-2
clone_size: many
cdr3_aa: CASSSGLAAYNEQFF
cdr3_nt: TGTGCCAGCAGCTCGGGACTAGCGGCCTACAATGAGCAGTTCTTC

j_call: TRBJ2-3
d_call: TRBD2
v_call: TRBV12-3/TRBV12-4
clone_size: many
cdr3_aa: CASSISSGGFTDTQYF
cdr3_nt: TGTGCCAGCAGCATCTCGAGCGGGGGTTTCACAGATACGCAGTATTTT

j_call: TRBJ2-7
d_call: TRBD2
v_call: TRBV7-2
clone_size: many
cdr3_aa: CASSSSAGGHYEQYF
cdr3_nt: TGTGCCAGCAGCTCCTCAGCGGGGGGCCATTACGAGCAGTACTTC

j_call: TRBJ2-3
d_call: -
v_call: TRBV9
clone_size: many
cdr3_aa: CASSVDRGHTDTQYF
cdr3_nt: TGTGCCAGCAGCGTAGACCGGGGGCACACAGATACGCAGTATTTT

j_call: TRBJ2-7
d_call: TRBD2
v_call: TRBV29-1
clone_size: many
cdr3_aa: CSVDLAGVGEQYF
cdr3_nt: TGCAGCGTTGATCTAGCGGGAGTTGGCGAGCAGTACTTC

j_call: TRBJ2-7
d_call: -
v_call: TRBV12-3/TRBV12-4
clone_size: many
cdr3_aa: CASSLGQEQYF
cdr3_nt: TGTGCCAGCAGTTTGGGGCAGGAGCAGTACTTC